This T cell receptor (beta chain) was documented in a study of T cells in localized non-small cell lung cancer. The method was immunoSEQ multiplex PCR; TCRdb's version includes in-frame clones alone and lacks a portion of them. This repertoire shows approximately 31,000 clones, over 65% found once; its top ten account for around 34%. V was pared by 3 bases and J by 1 base, with 9 bases between. This CDR3 region has 14 residues. Germline values: CDR1 MDHEN, CDR2 SYDVKM. Sequencing was performed on peripheral blood, taken before any cancer treatment. This sequence originates from a male donor at least 60 years old with stage II squamous cell lung carcinoma. The chain employs TRBV28 and TRBJ1-1, with a possible D match to TRBD1 (5 bases). The CDR3 nucleotides read TGTGCCAGCAGTTTCCCTACAGGGAACACTGAAGCTTTCTTT. Amino acid sequence: CASSFPTGNTEAFF.